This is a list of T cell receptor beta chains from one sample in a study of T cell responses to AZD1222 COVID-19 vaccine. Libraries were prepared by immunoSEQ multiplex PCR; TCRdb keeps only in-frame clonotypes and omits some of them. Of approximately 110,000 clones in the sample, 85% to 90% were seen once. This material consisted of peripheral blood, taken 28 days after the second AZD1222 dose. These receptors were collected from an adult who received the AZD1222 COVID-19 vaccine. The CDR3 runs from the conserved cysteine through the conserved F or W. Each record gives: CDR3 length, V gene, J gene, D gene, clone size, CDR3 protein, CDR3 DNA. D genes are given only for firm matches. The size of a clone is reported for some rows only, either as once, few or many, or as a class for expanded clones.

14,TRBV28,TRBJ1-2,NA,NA,CASSFNRPNYGYTF,TGTGCCAGCAGTTTTAACAGACCTAACTATGGCTACACCTTC
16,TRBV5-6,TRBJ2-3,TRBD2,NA,CASSSPRTSGTDTQYF,TGTGCCAGCAGCTCCCCGCGGACTAGCGGTACAGATACGCAGTATTTT
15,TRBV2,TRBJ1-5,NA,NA,CASSEWRSSNQPQHF,TGTGCCAGCAGTGAGTGGCGGTCTAGCAATCAGCCCCAGCATTTT
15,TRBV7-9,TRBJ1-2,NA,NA,CASSFTGSANYGYTF,TGTGCCAGCAGCTTCACAGGTTCGGCTAACTATGGCTACACCTTC
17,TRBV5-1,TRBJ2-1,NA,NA,CASSLGVWGQTYNEQFF,TGCGCCAGCAGCTTGGGGGTCTGGGGGCAAACCTACAATGAGCAGTTCTTC
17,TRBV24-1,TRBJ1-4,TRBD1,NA,CATSDLGNRGHCEKLFF,TGTGCCACCAGTGATTTGGGGAACAGGGGGCACTGCGAAAAACTGTTTTTT
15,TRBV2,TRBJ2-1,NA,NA,CASSESVGGYNEQFF,TGTGCCAGCAGCGAATCGGTTGGGGGGTACAATGAGCAGTTCTTC
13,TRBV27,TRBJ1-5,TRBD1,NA,CASWDRGDQPQHF,TGTGCCAGTTGGGACAGGGGAGATCAGCCCCAGCATTTT
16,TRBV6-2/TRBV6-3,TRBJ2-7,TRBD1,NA,CASSLLVGTGDYEQYF,TGTGCCAGCAGTTTACTGGTCGGGACAGGGGACTACGAGCAGTACTTC
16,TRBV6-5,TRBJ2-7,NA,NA,CASSYRRDSAGNEQYF,TGTGCCAGCAGTTACCGGCGGGATTCCGCTGGCAACGAGCAGTACTTC
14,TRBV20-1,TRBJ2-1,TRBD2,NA,CSASPISGGHEQFF,TGCAGTGCTAGTCCAATTAGCGGGGGGCATGAGCAGTTCTTC
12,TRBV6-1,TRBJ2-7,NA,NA,CASSEATYEQYF,TGTGCCAGCAGTGAAGCAACCTACGAGCAGTACTTC
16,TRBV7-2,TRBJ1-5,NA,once,CASSGGAGQPNQPQHF,TGTGCCAGCAGCGGGGGAGCTGGACAGCCAAATCAGCCCCAGCATTTT
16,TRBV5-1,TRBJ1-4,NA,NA,CASSLQGFTTNEKLFF,TGCGCCAGCAGCTTACAGGGATTTACAACTAATGAAAAACTGTTTTTT
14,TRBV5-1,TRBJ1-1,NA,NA,CASSLVFGQERGFF,TGCGCCAGCAGCTTGGTGTTCGGGCAGGAGAGAGGTTTCTTT
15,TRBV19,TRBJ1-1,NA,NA,CASRPLPEGNTEAFF,TGTGCCAGTAGACCCCTGCCAGAGGGGAACACTGAAGCTTTCTTT
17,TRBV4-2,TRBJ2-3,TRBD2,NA,CASSQAWTSGGADTQYF,TGTGCCAGCAGCCAGGCCTGGACTAGCGGGGGGGCAGATACGCAGTATTTT
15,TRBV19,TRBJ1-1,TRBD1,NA,CASSIPRQGGTEAFF,TGTGCCAGTAGTATCCCTCGACAGGGAGGCACTGAAGCTTTCTTT
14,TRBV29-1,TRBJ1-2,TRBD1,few,CSVGQGTSLYGYTF,TGCAGCGTGGGACAGGGTACCTCCCTCTATGGCTACACCTTC
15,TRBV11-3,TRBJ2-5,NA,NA,CASSVDGSHRETQYF,TGTGCCAGCAGCGTGGATGGGTCGCACCGGGAGACCCAGTACTTC
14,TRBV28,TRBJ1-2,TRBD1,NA,CASIEDRVTYGYTF,TGTGCCAGCATCGAGGACAGGGTAACCTATGGCTACACCTTC
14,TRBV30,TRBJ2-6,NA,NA,CAWKTGNGANVLTF,TGTGCCTGGAAGACAGGTAATGGGGCCAACGTCCTGACTTTC
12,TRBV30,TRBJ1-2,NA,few,CAWSGASYGYTF,TGTGCCTGGAGTGGAGCCTCCTATGGCTACACCTTC
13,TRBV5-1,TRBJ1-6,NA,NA,CASSRLDGSPLHF,TGCGCCAGCAGCCGACTCGACGGTTCACCCCTCCACTTT
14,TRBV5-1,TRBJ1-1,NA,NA,CASSLGGGGTEAFF,TGCGCCAGCAGCTTAGGGGGTGGAGGCACTGAAGCTTTCTTT
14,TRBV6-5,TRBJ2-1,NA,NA,CASSQVSSYNEQFF,TGTGCCAGCAGCCAAGTAAGTTCCTACAATGAGCAGTTCTTC
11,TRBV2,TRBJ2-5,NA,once,CASRNYEAQYF,TGTGCCAGCAGAAACTACGAAGCCCAGTACTTC
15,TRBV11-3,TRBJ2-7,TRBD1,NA,CASSFGTGLTYEQYF,TGTGCCAGCAGCTTTGGGACAGGGCTTACCTACGAGCAGTACTTC
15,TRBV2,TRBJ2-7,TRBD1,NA,CASGTLGTGTYEQYF,TGTGCCAGCGGTACGTTAGGGACAGGTACCTACGAGCAGTACTTC
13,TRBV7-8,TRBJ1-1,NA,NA,CASSSRGNTEAFF,TGTGCCAGCAGTTCACGGGGGAACACTGAAGCTTTCTTT
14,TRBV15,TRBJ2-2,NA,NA,CATTAAANPGELFF,TGTGCCACCACGGCGGCCGCGAACCCCGGGGAGCTGTTTTTT
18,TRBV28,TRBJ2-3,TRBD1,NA,CASSLSPGTGVGTDTQYF,TGTGCCAGCAGTTTAAGTCCGGGGACAGGGGTTGGCACAGATACGCAGTATTTT
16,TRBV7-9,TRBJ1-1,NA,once,CASSSLGREEDTEAFF,TGTGCCAGCAGCTCCCTGGGACGAGAAGAGGACACTGAAGCTTTCTTT
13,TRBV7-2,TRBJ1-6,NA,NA,CASSDYRNSPLHF,TGTGCCAGCAGTGATTATCGGAATTCACCCCTCCACTTT
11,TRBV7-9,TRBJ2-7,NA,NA,CASAGGYEQYF,TGTGCCAGCGCAGGTGGATACGAGCAGTACTTC
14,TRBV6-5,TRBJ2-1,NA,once,CASSPGGSYNEQFF,TGTGCCAGCAGTCCCGGGGGCTCCTACAATGAGCAGTTCTTC
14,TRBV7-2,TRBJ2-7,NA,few,CASSLGQTSYEQYF,TGTGCCAGCAGCTTGGGGCAGACCTCCTACGAGCAGTACTTC
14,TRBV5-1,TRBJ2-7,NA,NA,CASSFTESSYEQYF,TGCGCCAGCAGCTTTACAGAAAGCTCCTACGAGCAGTACTTC
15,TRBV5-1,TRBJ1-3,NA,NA,CASSLLGVTGNTIYF,TGCGCCAGCAGCTTGTTGGGTGTCACTGGAAACACCATATATTTT
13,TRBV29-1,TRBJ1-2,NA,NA,CSVDQGTNYGYTF,TGCAGCGTTGATCAGGGCACTAACTATGGCTACACCTTC
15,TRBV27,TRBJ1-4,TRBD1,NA,CASSSGQGVAEKLFF,TGTGCCAGCAGTTCTGGACAGGGGGTAGCGGAAAAACTGTTTTTT
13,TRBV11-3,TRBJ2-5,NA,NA,CASSHLGGAREYF,TGTGCCAGCTCCCATCTGGGGGGGGCAAGGGAGTACTTC
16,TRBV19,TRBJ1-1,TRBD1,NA,CASSIGRQGMNTEAFF,TGTGCCAGTAGTATAGGACGACAGGGGATGAACACTGAAGCTTTCTTT
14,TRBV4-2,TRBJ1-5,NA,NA,CASSQGQGNQPQHF,TGTGCCAGCAGCCAAGGACAGGGCAATCAGCCCCAGCATTTT